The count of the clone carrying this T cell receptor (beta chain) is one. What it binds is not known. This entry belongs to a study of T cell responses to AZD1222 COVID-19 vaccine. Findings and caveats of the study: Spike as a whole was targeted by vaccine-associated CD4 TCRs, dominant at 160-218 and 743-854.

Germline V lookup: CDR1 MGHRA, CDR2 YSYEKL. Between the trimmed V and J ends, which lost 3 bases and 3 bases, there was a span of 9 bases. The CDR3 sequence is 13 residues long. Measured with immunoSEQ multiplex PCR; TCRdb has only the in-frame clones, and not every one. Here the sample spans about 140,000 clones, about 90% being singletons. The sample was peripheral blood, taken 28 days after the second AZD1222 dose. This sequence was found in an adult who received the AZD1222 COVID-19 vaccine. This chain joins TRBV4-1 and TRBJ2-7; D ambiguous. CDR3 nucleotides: TGCGCCAGCAGCCAGACCCTGGACTACGAGCAGTACTTC. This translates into CASSQTLDYEQYF.